These 13 T cell receptor beta chains were all obtained from the same sample, sequenced in a study of T cells in localized non-small cell lung cancer. Some clones are missing from TCRdb's copy, which holds only in-frame ones; the method was immunoSEQ multiplex PCR. The repertoire consists of about 78,000 clones, with approximately 85% occurring once and the leading ten covering over 2.5%. Sequencing was performed on peripheral blood, taken before any cancer treatment. Receptor source: a man aged 40-75 years with stage I lung adenocarcinoma.

The CDR3 sequence: CASSLVGGSGGSFSYNEQFF. The DNA for the CDR3 is TGTGCCAGCAGCTTAGTTGGGGGCTCGGGTGGGTCTTTTAGCTACAATGAGCAGTTCTTC. V and J are TRBV11-3 and TRBJ2-1, with TRBD1 as a possible D gene (6 bases). V gave up 1 base and J gave up 3 bases, with 25 bases separating them. The germline V gene has CDR1 SGHNT and CDR2 YENEEA. The CDR3 sequence is 20 residues long.

CDR3 sequence reads: CAWSFLGGELFF. The DNA for the CDR3 is TGTGCCTGGAGTTTTTTAGGCGGGGAGCTGTTTTTT. The chain employs TRBV30 and TRBJ2-2; D remains unclear. The CDR3 is 12 amino acids. The V end was cut by 2 bases, the J end by 7 bases, with 8 bases between. Looked up from germline, CDR1 is GTSNPN and CDR2 is SVGIG (reference sequence).

V gene TRBV28 combines with J gene TRBJ1-2, with 7 nucleotides matching TRBD1. The length of the CDR3 is 15 residues. Germline CDR1 MDHEN, CDR2 SYDVKM. With 5 bases clipped from V and 7 bases from J, the junction kept 13 bases outside the gene matches. In DNA, the CDR3 is TGTGCCAGCAGTACCCACAGGGGTTATGTAGGTGGCTACACCTTC. It translates to CASSTHRGYVGGYTF.

The chain combines TRBV9 with TRBJ2-1, with 12 bases identical to TRBD2. Germline CDR1 reads SGDLS; CDR2 reads YYNGEE. The J segment lost 6 bases and the V segment lost 3 bases, leaving 10 bases of the junction unmatched. The CDR3 runs to 17 residues. The CDR3 loop is CASSARGPLAGGNEQFF. DNA for the CDR3: TGTGCCAGCAGCGCACGGGGCCCACTAGCGGGGGGCAATGAGCAGTTCTTC.

Written as DNA, the CDR3 is TGTGCCAGCAGCTTGGGACAAGCGTCGAATACGCAGTATTTT. Amino acid sequence: CASSLGQASNTQYF. The chain employs TRBV7-3 and TRBJ2-3, with D perhaps TRBD1 (6 bases). This CDR3 spans 14 amino acids. V was clipped by 3 bases and J by 7 bases, with 14 bases between them. Germline-derived CDR1 and CDR2 are SGHTA and FQGTGA.

This clone was found once. The chain combines TRBV19 with TRBJ2-1; 10 bases line up with TRBD2. V was clipped by 7 bases and J by 7 bases; unmatched bases: 10. The CDR3 extends over 15 amino acids. Germline loops: CDR1 LNHDA, CDR2 SQIVND (reference sequence). This chain's CDR3 is CASTTRLAGVNEQFF. In nucleotides, the CDR3 is TGTGCCAGTACCACCCGGCTAGCGGGAGTTAATGAGCAGTTCTTC.

This clone was seen only once. The genes are TRBV5-1 and TRBJ2-2; D is tentatively TRBD1 or TRBD2 (5 bases each). In germline, CDR1 is SGHRS, CDR2 YFSETQ. V shed 1 base and J shed 3 bases, with 10 bases lying between them. The CDR3 spans 15 residues. The CDR3 nucleotides read TGCGCCAGCAGCTTGCAGGGACCTTACACCGGGGAGCTGTTTTTT. It codes for CASSLQGPYTGELFF.

The chain employs TRBV6-5 and TRBJ2-7; the match to TRBD2 covers 12 bases. V shed 4 bases and J 3 bases; nucleotides not matched to a gene: 7. There are 16 residues in the CDR3. Germline CDR1 reads MNHEY; CDR2 reads SVGAGI. The CDR3 nucleotides are TGTGCCAGCAGTTCAACCGGACTAGCGGGGCGCTACGAGCAGTACTTC. Protein: CASSSTGLAGRYEQYF.

The rearrangement joins TRBV9 to TRBJ2-3, with 9 nucleotides matching TRBD2. V was pared by 4 bases and J by 4 bases, with 10 bases of the junction left unmatched. CDR3 size: 16 residues. From germline, CDR1 is SGDLS and CDR2 YYNGEE. In DNA, the CDR3 is TGTGCCAGCAGCCCAGGGTATAGCGGGAGTGCAGATACGCAGTATTTT. This sequence encodes CASSPGYSGSADTQYF.

The gene calls are TRBV19 and TRBJ1-1, with no clear D. V gave up 7 bases and J gave up 0 bases, with 9 bases separating them. This CDR3 region has 13 residues. The germline V gene encodes CDR1 LNHDA and CDR2 SQIVND (reference sequence). CDR3 sequence: CASTGFMNTEAFF. Written as DNA, the CDR3 is TGTGCCAGTACAGGTTTCATGAACACTGAAGCTTTCTTT.

The chain couples TRBV18 to TRBJ2-2, with unresolved D. Trimming left V 5 bases short and J 0 bases short, with 7 bases between. Looked up from germline, CDR1 is KGHSH and CDR2 is LQKENI. This CDR3 region has 14 residues. The CDR3 is CASSFRPNTGELFF. CDR3 nucleotide sequence: TGTGCCAGCTCATTTAGACCGAACACCGGGGAGCTGTTTTTT. Complete variable domain (other parts from reference TRBV18 and TRBJ2-2): NAGVMQNPRHLVRRRGQEARLRCSPMKGHSHVYWYRQLPEEGLKFMVYLQKENIIDESGMPKERFSAEFPKEGPSILRIQQVVRGDSAAYFCASSFRPNTGELFFGEGSRLTVL.

The rearrangement links TRBV29-1 to TRBJ2-5; the match to TRBD1 covers 10 bases. Per germline, CDR1 SQVTM and CDR2 ANQGSEA. With V trimmed by 7 bases and J by 5 bases, 7 bases remained unmatched. There are 13 residues in the CDR3. CDR3: CSAKTGGKETQYF. DNA of the CDR3: TGCAGCGCCAAGACAGGGGGCAAGGAGACCCAGTACTTC.

CDR3 protein: CASSLTDLGTDTQYF. The CDR3 DNA is TGTGCCAGCAGCTTAACGGACTTGGGCACAGATACGCAGTATTTT. J is TRBJ2-3 and V is TRBV7-3, with D possibly matching TRBD2 (5 bases). The CDR3 contains 15 residues. Trimming left V 0 bases short and J 1 base short, with 8 bases between. The V gene's germline CDR1 is SGHTA and CDR2 FQGTGA. The entire variable domain, with the rest obtained from reference TRBV7-3 and TRBJ2-3, is as follows: GAGVSQTPSNKVTEKGKYVELRCDPISGHTALYWYRQSLGQGPEFLIYFQGTGAADDSGLPNDRFFAVRPEGSVSTLKIQRTERGDSAVYLCASSLTDLGTDTQYFGPGTRLTVL.